This T cell receptor (beta chain) was observed in a study of CD8+ T cells in alopecia areata. Study-wide context: The investigators scored severity in treated patients by the percentage of affected scalp area.

Germline V gives CDR1 SEHNR, CDR2 FQNEAQ (reference sequence). With V trimmed by 4 bases and J by 2 bases, 5 bases remained unmatched. This CDR3 has 15 residues. Extracted RNA was reverse transcribed, and the resulting cDNA served as sequencing template. Generated by immunoSEQ multiplex PCR, the TCRdb table keeps only in-frame clones and is missing some. Of some 80,000 clones detected, around 67% appear once; the ten largest clones hold about 20%. Stated treatment: oral pan-JAK inhibitor, 5-10 mg twice daily. The source was CD8+ T cells sorted from blood, collected at week 24, from a patient treated with tofacitinib. The chain couples TRBV7-9 to TRBJ2-7; 10 bases align to TRBD2. The origin of this receptor is a human donor with alopecia areata. The CDR3 sequence: CASSSSLAGAYEQYF. The DNA of the CDR3 is TGTGCCAGCAGCTCCAGTCTAGCGGGGGCCTACGAGCAGTACTTC. Looking up the rest from reference TRBV7-9 and TRBJ2-7 gives the full variable domain: DTGVSQNPRHKITKRGQNVTFRCDPISEHNRLYWYRQTLGQGPEFLTYFQNEAQLEKSRLLSDRFSAERPKGSFSTLEIQRTEQGDSAMYLCASSSSLAGAYEQYFGPGTRLTVT.